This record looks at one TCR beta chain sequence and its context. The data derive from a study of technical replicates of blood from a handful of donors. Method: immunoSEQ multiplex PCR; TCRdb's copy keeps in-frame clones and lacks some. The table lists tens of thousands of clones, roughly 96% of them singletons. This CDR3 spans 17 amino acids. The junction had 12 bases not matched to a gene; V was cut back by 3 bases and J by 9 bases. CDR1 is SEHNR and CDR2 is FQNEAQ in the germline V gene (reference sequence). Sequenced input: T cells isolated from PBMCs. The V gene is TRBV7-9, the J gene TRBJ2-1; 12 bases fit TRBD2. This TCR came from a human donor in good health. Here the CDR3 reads CASSLGLAGAGAGEQFF. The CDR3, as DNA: TGTGCCAGCAGCTTGGGACTAGCGGGCGCCGGGGCGGGTGAGCAGTTCTTC.